These 13 T cell receptor beta chains were all obtained from the same sample, sequenced in a study of T cell responses to AZD1222 COVID-19 vaccine. The protocol was immunoSEQ multiplex PCR, while the TCRdb copy is restricted to in-frame clones and leaves out a portion. The repertoire consists of under 55,000 clones, with around four fifths occurring once and the leading ten covering about 10%. The material sequenced was peripheral blood, taken on day 0 of AZD1222 vaccination. These receptors all come from an adult in good health.

The chain combines TRBV9 with TRBJ2-1, with 9 bases fitting TRBD2. The length of the CDR3 is 16 residues. Trimming took 3 bases from V and 7 from J; bases not matched to a gene: 11. CDR1 is SGDLS and CDR2 is YYNGEE in the germline V gene. Here the CDR3 DNA reads TGTGCCAGCAGCGCTTCCGCGGGGGGGCATGAGAATGAGCAGTTCTTC. Translation: CASSASAGGHENEQFF.

The chain employs TRBV27 and TRBJ1-2, with D perhaps TRBD1 (5 bases). Germline V lookup: CDR1 MNHEY, CDR2 SMNVEV (reference sequence). V lost 6 bases and J 1 base, leaving 9 bases between the germline ends. The CDR3 runs to 13 residues. As DNA, the CDR3 is TGTGCCAGCAGCCCACAGGTTAACTATGGCTACACCTTC. Translated, it gives CASSPQVNYGYTF.

The V gene is TRBV2, the J gene TRBJ2-1, with TRBD2 matching 10 bases. Germline lookup yields CDR1 SNHLY and CDR2 FYNNEI. There are 15 residues in the CDR3. The trim removed 6 bases at V and 5 bases at J, leaving 7 bases unmatched. The CDR3 spells CASRGTSEGHNEQFF. The CDR3 nucleotides are TGTGCCAGCAGGGGGACTAGCGAAGGTCACAATGAGCAGTTCTTC.

This sequence joins TRBV20-1 and TRBJ1-1, with TRBD1 as a possible D gene (5 bases). With 3 bases removed from V and 0 bases from J, the gap between germline ends came to 14 bases. The CDR3 loop spans 15 amino acids. CDR1 is DFQATT and CDR2 is SNEGSKA in the germline V gene (reference sequence). CDR3: CSASGQGPMNTEAFF. CDR3 DNA: TGCAGTGCTAGTGGGCAGGGCCCCATGAACACTGAAGCTTTCTTT.

The chain recombines TRBV28 with TRBJ2-3, with 12 bases fitting TRBD1. Germline loops: CDR1 MDHEN, CDR2 SYDVKM. The ends lost 6 bases at V and 1 base at J; junction bases unmatched: 2. The CDR3 spans 15 residues. The CDR3 sequence is CASRGTGGGTDTQYF. The CDR3 nucleotides read TGTGCCAGCAGGGGGACAGGGGGCGGCACAGATACGCAGTATTTT.

The chain uses TRBV16 and TRBJ1-3; D unclear. V shed 4 bases and J shed 3 bases, with 10 bases lying between them. Germline V gives CDR1 KGHSY, CDR2 FQNENV. The CDR3 spans 14 residues. CDR3 DNA sequence: TGTGCCAGCAGCCCCCAGCCCGATGGAAACACCATATATTTT. Protein product: CASSPQPDGNTIYF.

This rearrangement joins TRBV7-3 to TRBJ1-1; tentative D call: TRBD1 (6 bases). The CDR3 covers 14 residues. Germline CDR1 reads SGHTA; CDR2 reads FQGTGA. V was pared by 8 bases and J by 5 bases, with 18 bases between. The CDR3 loop reads CASSKSGGMTEAFF. The CDR3 nucleotides are TGTGCCAGCTCCAAATCGGGGGGCATGACTGAAGCTTTCTTT.

In its sample, this clone ranks as medium-sized. The chain uses TRBV28 and TRBJ1-4; D is unclear. Trimming cost V 2 bases and J 3 bases, with 7 bases left between them. Germline CDR1 reads MDHEN; CDR2 reads SYDVKM. The CDR3 is 14 amino acids. The CDR3 DNA follows: TGTGCCAGCAGTTTAGTGGGTTCTAATGAAAAACTGTTTTTT. Translation: CASSLVGSNEKLFF.

The rearrangement links TRBV12-3 or TRBV12-4 to TRBJ1-5; D is perhaps TRBD1 (5 bases). V was cut by 3 bases and J by 6 bases, with 9 bases left in between. The CDR3 totals 13 residues. The CDR3 reads CASSFSGIQPQHF. The CDR3 nucleotides are TGTGCCAGCAGTTTTTCAGGGATTCAGCCCCAGCATTTT.

This clone has only a few counts. V gene TRBV6-5 combines with J gene TRBJ1-4; D is ambiguous. V lost 6 bases and J 6 bases, leaving 11 bases between the germline ends. Germline V gives CDR1 MNHEY, CDR2 SVGAGI. This CDR3 has 13 amino acids. The CDR3 region has the DNA TGTGCCAGCAGCCGGACCTGGGATGAAAAACTGTTTTTT. Protein sequence: CASSRTWDEKLFF.

The chain joins TRBV2 to TRBJ2-7; D gene ambiguous. The V and J ends lost 5 bases and 5 bases respectively, with 13 bases between them. CDR1 and CDR2 from the germline V gene are SNHLY and FYNNEI. The CDR3 spans 13 residues. The CDR3 spells CASSPGWTDEQYF. DNA for the CDR3: TGTGCCAGCAGTCCTGGGTGGACGGACGAGCAGTACTTC.

This clone has more than one count but fewer than ten. The rearrangement uses TRBV4-2 and TRBJ2-3; 7 bases fit TRBD1. The CDR3 is 14 residues long. V lost 4 bases, J lost 2 bases, and 3 bases stayed unmatched. The V gene's germline CDR1 is LGHNA and CDR2 YNFKEQ. The CDR3 loop reads CASSLGTDTDTQYF. The CDR3 DNA reads as TGTGCCAGCAGCCTCGGGACAGACACAGATACGCAGTATTTT.

This chain joins TRBV2 and TRBJ2-7; TRBD2 is a possible D gene (6 bases). This CDR3 is 12 amino acids long. V gave up 4 bases and J gave up 4 bases, with 8 bases separating them. Germline values: CDR1 SNHLY, CDR2 FYNNEI. The CDR3 nucleotides read TGTGCCAGCAGTGGCCGGGGGTACGAGCAGTACTTC. This sequence encodes CASSGRGYEQYF.